This TCR beta chain was observed in a study of T cell responses to AZD1222 COVID-19 vaccine. Study results and caveats: White British ancestry dominated among donors, who included more females, and clonal diversity was possibly underestimated.

This table comes from immunoSEQ multiplex PCR, and its TCRdb copy is limited to in-frame clones, with some not included. The data hold more than 80,000 clones, with approximately 90% observed a single time. V was pared by 1 base and J by 6 bases, with 12 bases between. CDR3 length: 15 amino acids. CDR1 and CDR2 from the germline V gene are SGHVS and FNYEAQ. Regarding this clone: Its antigen is still unknown.

The rearrangement uses TRBV7-6 and TRBJ2-2; no reliable D call. Sample: peripheral blood, taken on day 0 of AZD1222 vaccination. The sequence came from an adult in good health. CDR3: CASSLGSMGAGELFF. The CDR3 nucleotides are TGTGCCAGCAGCTTAGGGTCGATGGGTGCCGGGGAGCTGTTTTTT.